The 30 T cell receptor beta chains presented below share a single source sample, sequenced in a study of patients and donors after allogeneic stem cell transplantation (TCRdb year 2020). The library was made by RT-PCR. The sample was run on a NextSeq 550. TCRdb reworked the public reads: Q25 trimming with fastp, MiXCR clone assembly, productive beta chains retained. Each CDR3 protein gets just one entry, which takes the most common genes and DNA from the rows behind it. This sample has roughly 940,000 distinct CDR3 sequences in its table, and approximately 19% of those were observed once. The ten biggest clones cover 5% to 6.5% of the sample. The source material was blood, either unsorted or a sorted T cell fraction (not recorded which). Source of these receptors: a human donor who was either an allogeneic HSCT recipient or a stem cell or donor lymphocyte infusion donor (not recorded which). It is not recorded whose cells these are; they may come from a transplant donor.

This clonotype occurred many times. This chain links TRBV29-1 with TRBJ2-3; 7 nucleotides agree with TRBD2. CDR1 SQVTM and CDR2 ANQGSEA come from the germline V gene. The CDR3 totals 16 residues. V lost 0 bases, J lost 6 bases, and 12 bases stayed unmatched. The CDR3 here is CSVEDRLAESGDTQYF. Written as DNA, the CDR3 is TGCAGCGTTGAAGATCGGCTAGCGGAGTCGGGGGATACGCAGTATTTT.

Ten or more counts support this clonotype. V and J are TRBV25-1 and TRBJ2-2; tentatively, D is TRBD1 (6 bases). Trimming took off 10 bases at V and 8 bases at J, with 17 bases between the two ends. The CDR3 has 13 amino acids. Germline loops: CDR1 MGHDK, CDR2 SYGVNS. This CDR3 is CATSNGQSGELFF. CDR3 DNA sequence: TGTGCCACCTCAAACGGACAGTCTGGGGAGCTGTTTTTT.

This clonotype was recorded only once. The V call is TRBV20-1, the J call TRBJ1-5, with a weak D call TRBD1 (5 bases). Trimming took off 1 base at V and 7 bases at J, with 11 bases between the two ends. The germline gives CDR1 DFQATT, CDR2 SNEGSKA (reference sequence). There are 13 residues in the CDR3. CDR3 sequence (DNA): TGCAGTGCTAGAGGTGGGACGAACCAGCCCCAGCATTTT. This translates into CSARGGTNQPQHF.

This chain joins TRBV12-3 or TRBV12-4 and TRBJ2-5; maybe TRBD1 (6 bases). The CDR3 is 14 amino acids. Trimming pared 6 bases from V and 2 bases from J, leaving 13 bases between. The CDR3 reads CASRADRQQETQYF. CDR3 DNA sequence: TGTGCCAGCAGAGCCGACAGGCAACAAGAGACCCAGTACTTC.

This clonotype has a handful of counts. The chain recombines TRBV9 with TRBJ2-1; 9 positions agree with TRBD2. The CDR3 runs to 15 residues. The germline V gene has CDR1 SGDLS and CDR2 YYNGEE. V lost 0 bases, J lost 5 bases, and 3 bases stayed unmatched. The CDR3 DNA is TGTGCCAGCAGCGTAGGTAGCGGGAGCCACAATGAGCAGTTCTTC. Translated, it gives CASSVGSGSHNEQFF. Combining the CDR3 with reference TRBV9 and TRBJ2-1 gives the whole variable domain DSGVTQTPKHLITATGQRVTLRCSPRSGDLSVYWYQQSLDQGLQFLIQYYNGEERAKGNILERFSAQQFPDLHSELNLSSLELGDSALYFCASSVGSGSHNEQFFGPGTRLTVL.

A few counts support this clonotype. The chain has TRBV10-3 and TRBJ2-3, with 11 nucleotides matching TRBD2. Germline assignment: CDR1 ENHRY and CDR2 SYGVKD. The CDR3 is 17 residues long. Unmatched junction bases numbered 4, after V lost 0 bases and J lost 2 bases. This CDR3 is CAISESGTSGATDTQYF. DNA of the CDR3: TGTGCCATCAGTGAGTCAGGGACTAGCGGAGCCACAGATACGCAGTATTTT.

This chain joins TRBV20-1 and TRBJ1-1; D is possibly TRBD1 (5 bases). The V gene lost 2 bases and the J gene lost 0 bases, with 16 bases spanning the gap. Germline CDR1 is DFQATT and CDR2 is SNEGSKA (reference sequence). This CDR3 region has 16 residues. The CDR3 region is CSARSNGGIMNTEAFF. The CDR3 bases are TGCAGTGCTAGATCCAACGGGGGGATAATGAACACTGAAGCTTTCTTT.

This clonotype was observed once. This chain uses TRBV5-1 with TRBJ1-2; 7 bases agree with TRBD1. The CDR3 runs to 14 residues. Trimming cost V 7 bases and J 5 bases; bases outside gene matches: 11. Germline V CDR1 and CDR2: SGHRS, YFSETQ. The CDR3 protein is CASSPGQRMYGYTF. CDR3 coding DNA: TGCGCCAGCTCCCCGGGACAGCGGATGTATGGCTACACCTTC.

The chain recombines TRBV24-1 with TRBJ2-1; 11 bases align to TRBD2. The CDR3 is 19 residues long. The trim removed 5 bases at V and 3 bases at J, leaving 14 bases unmatched. Germline V gene data show CDR1 as KGHDR and CDR2 as SFDVKD. DNA for the CDR3: TGTGCCACCAGTGGCCCCTCTCCGGGACTAGCGGAAGACTACAATGAGCAGTTCTTC. It specifies CATSGPSPGLAEDYNEQFF.

This clonotype was counted ten times or more. The J gene is TRBJ2-7, the V gene TRBV4-3, with 9 positions matching TRBD1. J was trimmed by 5 bases and V by 0 bases; bases with no gene match: 8. The germline CDR1 and CDR2 sequences are LGHNA and YSLEER. The CDR3 spans 16 residues. CDR3 protein: CASSQDSGQGFDEQYF. CDR3 coding DNA: TGCGCCAGCAGCCAAGATTCGGGACAGGGTTTCGACGAGCAGTACTTC.

This chain connects TRBV5-6 to TRBJ1-2; D gene ambiguous. CDR1 is SGHDT and CDR2 is YYEEEE in the germline V gene. V was shortened by 0 bases and J by 0 bases, with 15 bases between the two germline ends. The CDR3 runs to 17 residues. The CDR3 nucleotides read TGTGCCAGCAGCTTGGAAGGGATCACAGACTCTAACTATGGCTACACCTTC. It specifies CASSLEGITDSNYGYTF.

V usage is TRBV5-6 and J usage is TRBJ2-6; D is unresolved. This CDR3 has 15 residues. V was cut by 2 bases and J by 0 bases, with 6 bases left in between. Looked up from germline, CDR1 is SGHDT and CDR2 is YYEEEE. The CDR3 DNA follows: TGTGCCAGCAGCTTTTGGTACTCTGGGGCCAACGTCCTGACTTTC. It specifies CASSFWYSGANVLTF. The whole variable domain, filled in from reference TRBV5-6 and TRBJ2-6, reads DAGVTQSPTHLIKTRGQQVTLRCSPKSGHDTVSWYQQALGQGPQFIFQYYEEEERQRGNFPDRFSGHQFPNYSSELNVNALLLGDSALYLCASSFWYSGANVLTFGAGSRLTVL.

The chain uses TRBV6-5 and TRBJ2-5, with 7 bases aligning to TRBD2. CDR1 is MNHEY, CDR2 SVGAGI, per germline. This CDR3 contains 15 residues. The V segment lost 2 bases and the J segment 1 base; nucleotides outside the gene matches: 4. DNA for the CDR3: TGTGCCAGCAGTTACCTGACTAGCTCCCAAGAGACCCAGTACTTC. Amino acids: CASSYLTSSQETQYF.

This clonotype was seen more than once but under ten times. The chain uses TRBV9 and TRBJ2-1, with D uncertain. V was shortened by 0 bases and J by 7 bases, with 11 bases between the two germline ends. Germline V gives CDR1 SGDLS, CDR2 YYNGEE. The CDR3 consists of 14 residues. The CDR3 DNA sequence: TGTGCCAGCAGCGTAGACCCAGTAGTAAATGAGCAGTTCTTC. Translation gives CASSVDPVVNEQFF.

J is TRBJ2-7 and V is TRBV12-3 or TRBV12-4, with D possibly being TRBD1 (5 bases). V gave up 5 bases and J gave up 1 base, with 15 bases separating them. This CDR3 contains 15 residues. In DNA form, the CDR3 reads TGTGCCAGCAGTCTTACGCAGGGTATGTCCTACGAGCAGTACTTC. Translating gives CASSLTQGMSYEQYF.

This clonotype was recorded many times. The chain couples TRBV12-3 or TRBV12-4 to TRBJ1-2; D gene unclear. There are 13 residues in the CDR3. The ends were cut back, 1 base at V and 8 bases at J, with 11 bases in the middle. CDR3 residues: CASSLGPGGGYTF. The CDR3 DNA is TGTGCCAGCAGTTTAGGGCCGGGCGGGGGCTACACCTTC.

This clonotype was counted a few times. V usage is TRBV4-1 and J usage is TRBJ1-1; D is uncertain. V was trimmed by 3 bases and J by 3 bases, leaving 14 bases between them. Looked up from germline, CDR1 is MGHRA and CDR2 is YSYEKL. There are 15 residues in the CDR3. The CDR3 region is CASSHSKGRDTEAFF. DNA for the CDR3: TGCGCCAGCAGCCACTCGAAAGGGAGGGACACTGAAGCTTTCTTT.

The J gene is TRBJ2-7, the V gene TRBV7-9, with TRBD2 matching over 9 bases. The germline gives CDR1 SEHNR, CDR2 FQNEAQ (reference sequence). The V and J ends lost 0 bases and 2 bases, in that order; junction bases with no gene match: 8. This CDR3 region has 17 residues. Here the CDR3 reads CASSLARGGLWTYEQYF. CDR3 in DNA: TGTGCCAGCAGCTTAGCGCGGGGGGGGTTATGGACCTACGAGCAGTACTTC.

The CDR3 loop is CASTNGQGAIRANVLTF. For the CDR3, the DNA is TGCGCCAGCACCAATGGACAGGGGGCAATTAGGGCCAACGTCCTGACTTTC. The V gene is TRBV5-1, the J gene TRBJ2-6; 11 nucleotides line up with TRBD1. The CDR3 is 17 residues long. CDR1 and CDR2 from the germline V gene are SGHRS and YFSETQ. Losses at the gene ends were 6 bases for V and 5 bases for J; bases not matched to a gene: 10.

This clonotype was detected a few times. The chain is built from TRBV3-1 and TRBJ2-1; 9 bases are shared with TRBD2. Trimming took 2 bases from V and 8 from J; bases not matched to a gene: 7. The CDR3 consists of 15 residues. The germline gives CDR1 LGHDT, CDR2 YNNKEL (reference sequence). The CDR3 region is CASSQLASGTYEQFF. The CDR3 nucleotides read TGTGCCAGCAGCCAACTGGCTAGCGGGACCTATGAGCAGTTCTTC.

This clonotype came up a few times. The rearrangement uses TRBV20-1 and TRBJ2-1; 13 nucleotides agree with TRBD2. In germline, CDR1 is DFQATT, CDR2 SNEGSKA (reference sequence). The CDR3 consists of 17 residues. J lost 7 bases, V lost 5 bases, and 14 bases had no gene match. In DNA form, the CDR3 reads TGCAGTGCTCGACAGCCTTTGACTAGCGGGAGGTATAATGAGCAGTTCTTC. It is translated as CSARQPLTSGRYNEQFF.

This clonotype was observed at least ten times. The chain uses TRBV12-3 or TRBV12-4 and TRBJ1-2, with D possibly matching TRBD1 (6 bases). V lost 5 bases, J lost 4 bases, and 14 bases lay in between. There are 14 residues in the CDR3. The CDR3 sequence is CASSRPDRSYGYTF. The CDR3 nucleotides read TGTGCCAGCAGTCGTCCGGACAGAAGCTATGGCTACACCTTC.

The chain carries TRBV7-2 and TRBJ2-3, with 9 bases lining up with TRBD2. The CDR3 spans 17 residues. V lost 5 bases, J lost 3 bases, and 12 bases stayed unmatched. From germline, CDR1 is SGHTA and CDR2 FQGNSA. CDR3 protein: CASSVTHLAGVTDTQYF. CDR3 sequence (DNA): TGTGCCAGCAGCGTAACCCACTTAGCGGGAGTGACAGATACGCAGTATTTT.

In this sample, this clonotype turned up a few times. This sequence joins TRBV18 and TRBJ1-2; no clear D gene. This CDR3 is 15 amino acids long. V lost 1 base, J lost 3 bases, and 12 bases lay in between. Germline V gene data show CDR1 as KGHSH and CDR2 as LQKENI. DNA for the CDR3: TGTGCCAGCTCACCACAGAGAGGGCCTTACTATGGCTACACCTTC. Its protein product is CASSPQRGPYYGYTF.

The rearrangement joins TRBV7-3 to TRBJ1-2; 9 bases are shared with TRBD1. The CDR3 is 13 residues long. Per the germline V gene, CDR1 is SGHTA and CDR2 is FQGTGA. V was pared by 5 bases and J by 8 bases, with 6 bases of the junction left unmatched. The CDR3 sequence: CASSTRTGVGYTF. The CDR3 DNA reads TGTGCCAGCAGCACCCGGACAGGGGTGGGCTACACCTTC. The variable domain in full, completed from reference TRBV7-3 and TRBJ1-2, reads GAGVSQTPSNKVTEKGKYVELRCDPISGHTALYWYRQSLGQGPEFLIYFQGTGAADDSGLPNDRFFAVRPEGSVSTLKIQRTERGDSAVYLCASSTRTGVGYTFGSGTRLTVV.

There are a few counts of this clonotype. The chain couples TRBV27 to TRBJ2-7; D is uncertain. V was shortened by 3 bases and J by 5 bases, with 8 bases between the two germline ends. Germline CDR1 is MNHEY and CDR2 is SMNVEV (reference sequence). The CDR3 has 12 amino acids. The CDR3 DNA is TGTGCCAGCAGTTTGCGGAAGGACGAGCAGTACTTC. This encodes CASSLRKDEQYF.

This clonotype appeared a few times. The chain joins TRBV18 to TRBJ2-5; D is unresolved. Trimming cost V 3 bases and J 1 base, with 6 bases left between them. CDR3 length: 13 amino acids. Germline assignment: CDR1 KGHSH and CDR2 LQKENI. CDR3 coding DNA: TGTGCCAGCTCACCTAAACCCCAAGAGACCCAGTACTTC. It encodes CASSPKPQETQYF.

This clonotype occurred many times. The CDR3 is CASSPQDTQYF. In nucleotides, the CDR3 is TGTGCCAGCTCACCACAGGATACGCAGTATTTT. The chain couples TRBV12-3 or TRBV12-4 to TRBJ2-3; no clear D. With 8 bases removed from V and 6 bases from J, the gap between germline ends came to 9 bases. The CDR3 is made up of 11 amino acids.

In its sample, this clonotype was seen a few times. The chain has TRBV20-1 and TRBJ1-4; 7 bases are shared with TRBD1. The germline V gene has CDR1 DFQATT and CDR2 SNEGSKA (reference sequence). With 5 bases clipped from V and 4 bases from J, the junction kept 10 bases outside the gene matches. The CDR3 is made up of 15 amino acids. The CDR3 DNA is TGCAGTGCTCATATGGGGGGACAGTATAATGAAAAACTGTTTTTT. It yields the protein CSAHMGGQYNEKLFF.

This rearrangement joins TRBV29-1 to TRBJ1-2; possibly TRBD1 for D (5 bases). Germline assignment: CDR1 SQVTM and CDR2 ANQGSEA. This CDR3 has 13 residues. Between the trimmed V and J ends, which lost 4 bases and 6 bases, there was a span of 15 bases. The CDR3 sequence is CSVGMRQGDGYTF. The CDR3 bases are TGCAGCGTTGGGATGAGGCAGGGAGATGGCTACACCTTC.